The 25 T cell receptor beta chains below come from one sample, sequenced in a study of identical twins. TCRdb processed the 5' RACE reads anew with MiXCR; each CDR3 protein has one entry. The data show roughly 1,500,000 distinct CDR3 sequences, less than 40% seen once. The sample comprised cord blood. These receptors originate from a newborn girl in good health.

This clonotype was counted only a few times. The chain combines TRBV9 with TRBJ2-7; weak D call: TRBD2 (6 bases). Germline lookup yields CDR1 SGDLS and CDR2 YYNGEE. This CDR3 has 14 residues. Trimming cost V 4 bases and J 6 bases, with 17 bases left between them. The CDR3 reads CASSPLLRDSEQYF. In nucleotides, the CDR3 is TGTGCCAGCAGCCCTCTATTGCGGGATAGCGAGCAGTACTTC.

Only a few counts were recorded for this clonotype. The CDR3 loop reads CSASFGTRLSDTQYF. The CDR3 nucleotides are TGCAGTGCTTCGTTTGGGACTAGGCTTTCAGATACGCAGTATTTT. The rearrangement links TRBV20-1 to TRBJ2-3; 8 bases line up with TRBD2. With 5 bases clipped from V and 4 bases from J, the junction kept 11 bases outside the gene matches. Germline V gene lookup returns CDR1 DFQATT and CDR2 SNEGSKA (reference sequence). The CDR3 is made up of 15 amino acids.

The V call is TRBV2, the J call TRBJ2-4; D may be TRBD1 (5 bases). The J call may be wrong; the DNA end is better matched by TRBJ2-7. Germline-derived CDR1 and CDR2 are SNHLY and FYNNEI. The CDR3 has 13 residues. The CDR3: CASKARRGYEQYF. The CDR3 region has the DNA TGTGCCAGCAAGGCGCGAAGGGGCTACGAGCAGTACTTC.

The rearrangement joins TRBV15 to TRBJ2-1, with TRBD2 matching 9 bases. After removal of 3 bases from V and 8 bases from J, the junction contained 17 bases not matched to a gene. Germline V lookup: CDR1 LNHNV, CDR2 YYDKDF (reference sequence). The CDR3 runs to 18 residues. The CDR3 here is CATSSPTIGGRARDEQFF. The CDR3 bases are TGTGCCACCAGCAGCCCCACGATCGGCGGGAGGGCCAGAGATGAGCAGTTCTTC.

This clonotype was observed once. Written as DNA, the CDR3 is TGTGCCAGCAGTCCGGGACTCCTGGGTTCACCCCTCCACTTT. It codes for CASSPGLLGSPLHF. The rearrangement links TRBV2 to TRBJ1-6, with D possibly TRBD1 on 5 matching bases. Germline V gives CDR1 SNHLY, CDR2 FYNNEI. V was shortened by 5 bases and J by 9 bases, with 14 bases between the two germline ends. The CDR3 loop spans 14 amino acids.

This sequence joins TRBV6-1 and TRBJ2-3; the D is unclear. The CDR3 extends over 13 amino acids. The V gene lost 7 bases and the J gene lost 1 base, with 9 bases spanning the gap. Germline CDR1 and CDR2: MNHNS and SASEGT. CDR3 sequence: CASTGPGTDTQYF. In DNA form, the CDR3 reads TGTGCCAGCACAGGACCAGGCACAGATACGCAGTATTTT.

The V gene is TRBV3-1, the J gene TRBJ2-1; weak D call: TRBD1 (5 bases). The germline CDR1 and CDR2 sequences are LGHDT and YNNKEL (reference sequence). V shed 0 bases and J shed 2 bases, with 17 bases lying between them. The CDR3 length is 18 residues. The CDR3 here is CASSQESLRRATYNEQFF. Written as DNA, the CDR3 is TGTGCCAGCAGCCAAGAGTCGCTGCGCAGGGCCACCTACAATGAGCAGTTCTTC.

The chain carries TRBV6-1 and TRBJ2-3; 9 nucleotides match TRBD1. CDR3 length: 13 amino acids. The V and J ends lost 10 bases and 3 bases, in that order; junction bases with no gene match: 5. Germline V gene sequence: CDR1 MNHNS, CDR2 SASEGT. The CDR3 nucleotides read TGTGCCATCACCGGGACAGGGACAGATACGCAGTATTTT. Its translation is CAITGTGTDTQYF.

This clonotype was picked up a small number of times. The chain's CDR3 is CASSPPGPSYEQYF. CDR3 in DNA: TGTGCCAGCAGCCCCCCAGGGCCTTCCTACGAGCAGTACTTC. This chain joins TRBV16 and TRBJ2-7, with D perhaps TRBD1 (5 bases). The germline V gene encodes CDR1 KGHSY and CDR2 FQNENV. With 4 bases removed from V and 1 base from J, the gap between germline ends came to 11 bases. The CDR3 sequence is 14 residues long.

This clonotype was counted at least ten times. This chain links TRBV5-1 with TRBJ2-1; TRBD2 agrees at 11 bases. Germline V gives CDR1 SGHRS, CDR2 YFSETQ. J was trimmed by 6 bases and V by 4 bases; bases with no gene match: 3. This CDR3 contains 14 residues. The CDR3 DNA follows: TGCGCCAGCAGCACCGGGACTAGCGGCAATGAGCAGTTCTTC. Protein product: CASSTGTSGNEQFF.

This clonotype was detected ten times or more. The chain employs TRBV12-3 or TRBV12-4 and TRBJ1-5; D is undetermined. Trimming cost V 2 bases and J 0 bases, with 5 bases left between them. The length of the CDR3 is 14 residues. DNA for the CDR3: TGTGCCAGCAGTTTAAGCTCTAGCAATCAGCCCCAGCATTTT. Translating gives CASSLSSSNQPQHF.

This clonotype was detected once. CDR3 loop: CASAGQHNTGELFF. DNA of the CDR3: TGCGCCAGCGCCGGACAACATAACACCGGGGAGCTGTTTTTT. The chain employs TRBV5-1 and TRBJ2-2; a possible D gene is TRBD1 (5 bases). With 7 bases removed from V and 2 bases from J, the gap between germline ends came to 12 bases. The CDR3 covers 14 residues. CDR1 and CDR2 from the germline V gene are SGHRS and YFSETQ.

This clonotype showed up just a few times. The chain employs TRBV5-1 and TRBJ1-1; no reliable D call. The CDR3 is 14 residues long. Germline CDR1 and CDR2: SGHRS and YFSETQ. Trimming pared 1 base from V and 2 bases from J, leaving 9 bases between. The CDR3 protein is CASSLYPLNTEAFF. CDR3 in DNA: TGCGCCAGCAGCTTGTATCCCCTTAACACTGAAGCTTTCTTT.

V gene TRBV3-1 combines with J gene TRBJ2-2, with 12 nucleotides matching TRBD2. CDR3 length: 17 amino acids. Germline V CDR1 and CDR2: LGHDT, YNNKEL (reference sequence). Trimming removed 0 bases from V and 7 bases from J; junction bases left unmatched: 6. The CDR3 spells CASSQERLAGVGGELFF. Here the CDR3 DNA reads TGTGCCAGCAGCCAAGAGAGACTAGCGGGAGTGGGCGGGGAGCTGTTTTTT.

The rearrangement links TRBV3-1 to TRBJ2-1; 8 bases are a match to TRBD1. Trimming took 4 bases from V and 10 from J; bases not matched to a gene: 6. The CDR3 runs 13 residues. Germline lookup yields CDR1 LGHDT and CDR2 YNNKEL (reference sequence). The CDR3 DNA reads as TGTGCCAGCAGCCCGGGGACAGGTGCGGAGCAGTTCTTC. Its protein product is CASSPGTGAEQFF.

This chain links TRBV6-2 or TRBV6-3 with TRBJ1-2; possibly TRBD1 for D (5 bases). V gave up 2 bases and J gave up 3 bases, with 10 bases separating them. Per the germline V gene, CDR1 is MNHEY and CDR2 is SVGEGT. CDR3 length equals 14 residues. DNA for the CDR3: TGTGCCAGCAGTTACGCCAGGGAGGACTATGGCTACACCTTC. Protein product: CASSYAREDYGYTF.

This clonotype showed up just a few times. The chain couples TRBV28 to TRBJ2-1; D unresolved. The V end was cut by 6 bases, the J end by 9 bases, with 9 bases between. CDR1 MDHEN and CDR2 SYDVKM come from the germline V gene. CDR3 length: 11 amino acids. The DNA of the CDR3 is TGTGCCAGCAGCTTACTTCTTGAGCAGTTCTTC. Translated, it gives CASSLLLEQFF.

Remarks on this clonotype: A clone one base away is much larger, so this may be a read error. V usage is TRBV7-9 and J usage is TRBJ2-1, with 9 bases aligning to TRBD2. The CDR3 loop spans 14 amino acids. Germline CDR1 and CDR2: SEHNR and FQNEAQ (reference sequence). DNA of the CDR3: TGTGCCAGCAGCCGGGGACTAGCAAACAATGAGCGGTTCTTC. It codes for CASSRGLANNERFF.

The CDR3 protein is CAISVAGRANYGYTF. The CDR3 nucleotides are TGTGCCATCAGTGTAGCGGGAAGGGCTAACTATGGCTACACCTTC. The rearrangement joins TRBV10-3 to TRBJ1-2; the D is unclear. Deletions cut 4 bases from V and 0 bases from J, with 12 bases between. Germline CDR1 ENHRY, CDR2 SYGVKD. The CDR3 runs to 15 residues.

This clonotype was found a few times. The rearrangement links TRBV27 to TRBJ2-3, with D perhaps TRBD2 (5 bases). Germline V gene lookup returns CDR1 MNHEY and CDR2 SMNVEV (reference sequence). The length of the CDR3 is 15 residues. Trimming took off 7 bases at V and 4 bases at J, with 18 bases between the two ends. The CDR3 DNA follows: TGTGCCAGCACGCCTAACGGGGTCCCCCCAGATACGCAGTATTTT. It is translated as CASTPNGVPPDTQYF.

CDR3 sequence (DNA): TGTGCCAGCAGCTTACCAACATCGGTCGGGACAGGCACAGATACGCAGTATTTT. It translates to CASSLPTSVGTGTDTQYF. The V gene is TRBV5-5, the J gene TRBJ2-3, with 7 positions matching TRBD1. V was pared by 2 bases and J by 1 base, with 13 bases of the junction left unmatched. Germline V gene lookup returns CDR1 SGHKS and CDR2 YYEKEE (reference sequence). The CDR3 length is 18 residues.

The rearrangement joins TRBV2 to TRBJ1-2, with D unclear. This CDR3 spans 12 amino acids. CDR1 SNHLY and CDR2 FYNNEI come from the germline V gene. V lost 1 base, J lost 6 bases, and 6 bases lay in between. The CDR3 here is CASSEEIHGYTF. The CDR3 DNA sequence: TGTGCCAGCAGTGAAGAAATCCATGGCTACACCTTC.

V is TRBV29-1 and J is TRBJ1-2; weak D call: TRBD1 (6 bases). The CDR3 consists of 14 residues. The germline gives CDR1 SQVTM, CDR2 ANQGSEA. Trimming shortened V by 4 bases and J by 4 bases, and 16 bases separated the two germline ends. CDR3 residues: CSVAPDSPIYGYTF. In nucleotides, the CDR3 is TGCAGCGTTGCCCCGGACAGTCCCATCTATGGCTACACCTTC.

The J gene is TRBJ2-7, the V gene TRBV12-3 or TRBV12-4; tentative D call: TRBD2 (6 bases). CDR3 length: 14 residues. V was clipped by 5 bases and J by 7 bases, with 18 bases between them. The CDR3 DNA reads as TGTGCCAGCAGTATCCGGGACTCCTACAATGAGCAGTACTTC. It specifies CASSIRDSYNEQYF.

This clonotype has a handful of counts. The chain employs TRBV15 and TRBJ2-1, with 8 bases aligning to TRBD2. The CDR3 has 16 amino acids. Germline V gives CDR1 LNHNV, CDR2 YYDKDF (reference sequence). V gave up 0 bases and J gave up 2 bases; unmatched junction bases: 3. Written as DNA, the CDR3 is TGTGCCACCAGCAGAGATGGGGGACTAGCCTACAATGAGCAGTTCTTC. Translating gives CATSRDGGLAYNEQFF.